The TCR beta chain described here comes from a study of spatial heterogeneity in lung cancer. Indicated time point: sample taken at primary tumor resection. TCRdb reprocessed the 5' RACE reads via MiXCR and lists one record per CDR3 protein. The data show around 40,000 distinct CDR3 sequences, with less than 6.5% seen just once and roughly 25% held by the top ten. The CDR3 is 17 amino acids. V trimming: 2 bases; J trimming: 4 bases; junction bases outside the gene matches: 8. Per the germline V gene, CDR1 is SGDLS and CDR2 is YYNGEE. This clonotype originated in a female donor with early-stage non-small cell lung cancer. V and J are TRBV9 and TRBJ2-3; 12 bases align to TRBD2. Source: PBMCs, taken at surgery. The CDR3 coding sequence is TGTGCCAGCAGCGTTGATTGGACTAGCGGGGCAGCAGATACGCAGTATTTT. Its protein product is CASSVDWTSGAADTQYF.